This TCR beta chain stems from a study of cytomegalovirus exposure and HLA in healthy donors. About the research overall: Around 80 million unique TCR sequences came from HLA-typed donors in an early release. Study-wide results and caveats: Later, an analysis showed that TCR beta chains associated with HLA were more clonally expanded than others that were equally common.

With respect to this clone: Its target is not known.

The CDR3 totals 14 residues. V lost 0 bases and J lost 2, with 8 bases in between. Germline V gene sequence: CDR1 SGHNT, CDR2 YENEEA. With 60 Vbeta and 13 Jbeta primers, the PCR was carried out. Original processing methods: An analysis that came later counted tens of millions of unique TCR beta chains, some 11 million shared. Sequencing was performed with immunoSEQ multiplex PCR; in TCRdb, only in-frame clones are kept and a portion is missing. The V and J calls and clone size were taken over from that table, and D and trimming were inferred from the DNA. The repertoire table contains about 32,000 clones.

Sequenced: PBMCs. The TCR was taken from a female donor in good health and CMV-seronegative. The V and J genes are TRBV11-3 and TRBJ2-7; perhaps TRBD1 as D (5 bases). This CDR3 reads CASSLEQGTYEQYF. The CDR3 nucleotides read TGTGCCAGCAGCTTAGAGCAGGGTACCTACGAGCAGTACTTC.